This TCR beta chain came from a study of blood T cells in healthy people across ages. General study points: There were more naive CD4+ cells and higher diversity in long-lived donors than in aged donors. Diversity was estimated from one million T cells, and these estimates were considered underestimates. Per million T cells, TCR beta diversity dropped roughly linearly as age increased.

In this sample, this clonotype turned up many times. As yet, its antigen is unknown. A second roughly 6 to 11 cycle PCR used barcoded and J-beta primers. The authors tagged each cDNA molecule using a template-switch adaptor with 12 random nucleotides. TCRdb ran MiXCR on the 5' RACE reads and lists one entry per CDR3 protein. The sample lists approximately 810,000 distinct CDR3 sequences, more than 25% occurring once. Deletions cut 3 bases from V and 5 bases from J, with 11 bases between. This CDR3 comprises 13 residues. Germline V gives CDR1 SGHRS, CDR2 YFSETQ. Sequenced: blood. The V gene is TRBV5-1, the J gene TRBJ2-5; D gene ambiguous. The sequence was collected from a woman aged 80 or over in good health. CDR3 loop: CASSWSEMETQYF. CDR3 DNA sequence: TGCGCCAGCAGCTGGAGCGAGATGGAGACCCAGTACTTC.